This T cell receptor (beta chain) was captured by sequencing in a study of regulatory T cells in long-lasting Graves disease. Overall study results and limits: The sample size was small, and this may have reduced accuracy.

The CDR3 sequence is 14 residues long. Germline V lookup: CDR1 MNHEY, CDR2 SMNVEV (reference sequence). To note about this clonotype: Its antigen is currently unknown. Relative to the germline gene, one junction end is altered; a read error may explain this.

Time point described: newly diagnosed GD, antithyroid drugs for less than 3 months. Following extraction of RNA from PBMCs, that RNA was used to make the TCR library. Library construction for TCR beta used iRepertoire HTBI primers and Arm-PCR of CDR3 regions. TCRdb ran MiXCR on the multiplex PCR reads and lists one entry per CDR3 protein. The top ten hold around 11% of the sample, which has some 200,000 distinct CDR3 sequences, roughly 18% seen once. In addition, the sample was reused for a study of T cells in Graves' hyperthyroidism and ophthalmopathy. Per that paper: Primed by the HTBI set, a first-round RT-PCR was run on the TCR CDR3. In blood, most of the thyroid clonotypes expanded above 0.001 were also present. Stable hyperthyroidism was told apart from ophthalmopathy by a model built on 13 V-J features.

This receptor was identified in a woman aged 25 to 39 with Graves disease. Sequencing was performed on peripheral blood mononuclear cells (PBMCs), taken at new diagnosis, from a patient treated with antithyroid drugs. V usage is TRBV27 and J usage is TRBJ1-2; D gene unclear. This CDR3 reads CASSLSFGVYGHTF. The CDR3 bases are TGCGCCAGCAGTTTATCGTTCGGGGTATATGGCCACACCTTC.